Described below is a single T cell receptor beta chain sequence and its context. Its antigen remains unknown. Sequenced material consisted of expressed TCRB transcripts (all of the isolated RNA was reverse transcribed). Clones were sequenced by immunoSEQ multiplex PCR, and TCRdb holds only the in-frame ones, with some missing. The sample carries 350,000 to 400,000 clones, roughly 16% recorded once. The entry originates in a study of beta chain features in type 1 diabetes. Findings and limits, study-wide: Patients with type 1 diabetes carried fewer insertions and had more deletions at their VDJ junctions.

This clonotype originated in a woman aged 18-30 years in good health. The material sequenced was naive CD4+ T cells from blood.

CDR3 in amino acids: CASIPDSDDYEQYF. DNA of the CDR3: TGTGCCAGTATCCCAGACAGTGACGACTACGAGCAGTACTTC. This chain joins TRBV19 and TRBJ2-7, with D perhaps matching TRBD1 (5 bases). This CDR3 comprises 14 residues. Germline CDR1 reads LNHDA; CDR2 reads SQIVND (reference sequence). Deletions cut 7 bases from V and 3 bases from J, with 16 bases between.